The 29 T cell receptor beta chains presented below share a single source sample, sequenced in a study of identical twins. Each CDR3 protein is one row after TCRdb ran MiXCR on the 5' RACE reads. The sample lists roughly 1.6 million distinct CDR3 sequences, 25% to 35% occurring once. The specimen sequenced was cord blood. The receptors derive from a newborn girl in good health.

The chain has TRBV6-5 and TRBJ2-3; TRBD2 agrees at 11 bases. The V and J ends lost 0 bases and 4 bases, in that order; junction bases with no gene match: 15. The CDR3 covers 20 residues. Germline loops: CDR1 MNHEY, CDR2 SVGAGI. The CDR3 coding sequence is TGTGCCAGCAGTTACTCGAGCCTACCCCGTAGCGGGGGGGCCGCAGATACGCAGTATTTT. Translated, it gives CASSYSSLPRSGGAADTQYF.

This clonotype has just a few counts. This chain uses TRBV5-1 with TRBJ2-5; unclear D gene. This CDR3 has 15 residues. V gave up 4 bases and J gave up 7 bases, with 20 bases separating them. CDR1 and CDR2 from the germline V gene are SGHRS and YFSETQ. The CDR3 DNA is TGCGCCAGCAGCCCGGACCCGTGGGGTATGGGGACCCAGTACTTC. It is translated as CASSPDPWGMGTQYF.

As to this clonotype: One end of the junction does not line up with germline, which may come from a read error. For the CDR3, the DNA is TGTGCCGGCAGCCCACAAATGTTGCGATCTGGTCGTAAGTACAATGAGCAGTTCTTC. It encodes CAGSPQMLRSGRKYNEQFF. The chain uses TRBV7-2 and TRBJ2-1, with D uncertain. The CDR3 is 19 amino acids. Germline CDR1 SGHTA, CDR2 FQGNSA.

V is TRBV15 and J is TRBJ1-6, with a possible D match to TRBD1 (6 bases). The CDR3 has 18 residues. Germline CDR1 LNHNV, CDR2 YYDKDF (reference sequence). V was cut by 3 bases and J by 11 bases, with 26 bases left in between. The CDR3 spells CATSSEIVGRGAKTPLHF. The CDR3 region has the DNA TGTGCCACCAGCAGTGAAATAGTCGGGCGGGGGGCGAAGACACCCCTCCACTTT.

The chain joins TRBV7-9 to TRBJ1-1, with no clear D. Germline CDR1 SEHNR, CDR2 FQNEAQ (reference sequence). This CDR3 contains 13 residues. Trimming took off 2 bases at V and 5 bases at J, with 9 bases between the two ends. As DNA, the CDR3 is TGTGCCAGCAGCTTAAAGCAGCGGACTGAAGCTTTCTTT. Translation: CASSLKQRTEAFF.

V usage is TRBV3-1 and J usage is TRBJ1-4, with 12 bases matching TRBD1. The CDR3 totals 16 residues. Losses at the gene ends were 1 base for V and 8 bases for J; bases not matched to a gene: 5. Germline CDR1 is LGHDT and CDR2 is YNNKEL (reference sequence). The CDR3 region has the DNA TGTGCCAGCAGCCAAGCGCCGGGACAGGGGGCAGAAAAACTGTTTTTT. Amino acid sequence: CASSQAPGQGAEKLFF.

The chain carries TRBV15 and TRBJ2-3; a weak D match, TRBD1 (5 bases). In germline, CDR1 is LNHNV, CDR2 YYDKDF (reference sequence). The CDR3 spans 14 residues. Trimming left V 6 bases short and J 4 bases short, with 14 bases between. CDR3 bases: TGTGCCACCAGAAAGACCCCCAGGGCAGATACGCAGTATTTT. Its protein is CATRKTPRADTQYF. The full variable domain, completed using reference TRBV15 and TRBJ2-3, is DAMVIQNPRYQVTQFGKPVTLSCSQTLNHNVMYWYQQKSSQAPKLLFHYYDKDFNNEADTPDNFQSRRPNTSFCFLDIRSPGLGDTAMYLCATRKTPRADTQYFGPGTRLTVL.

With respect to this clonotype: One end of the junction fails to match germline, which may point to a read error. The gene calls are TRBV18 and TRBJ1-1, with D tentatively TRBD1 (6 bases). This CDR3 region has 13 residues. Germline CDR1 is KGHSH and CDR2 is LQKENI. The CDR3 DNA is TGTGCCAGCCCACCACGCGCAGGGGTCGAAGCTTTCTTT. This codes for CASPPRAGVEAFF.

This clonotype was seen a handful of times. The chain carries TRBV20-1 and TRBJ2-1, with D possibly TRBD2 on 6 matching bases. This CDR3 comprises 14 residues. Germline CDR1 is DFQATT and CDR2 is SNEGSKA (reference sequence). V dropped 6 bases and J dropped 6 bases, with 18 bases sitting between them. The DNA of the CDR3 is TGCAGTGCGAGTAGCGGCAGCCGGCCCAATGAGCAGTTCTTC. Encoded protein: CSASSGSRPNEQFF.

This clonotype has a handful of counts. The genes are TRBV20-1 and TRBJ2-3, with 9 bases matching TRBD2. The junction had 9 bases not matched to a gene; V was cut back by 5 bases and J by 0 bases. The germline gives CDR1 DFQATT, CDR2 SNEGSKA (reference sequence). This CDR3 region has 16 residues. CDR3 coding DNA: TGCAGTGCTCCACCCATGACTAGCGGAAGCACAGATACGCAGTATTTT. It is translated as CSAPPMTSGSTDTQYF.

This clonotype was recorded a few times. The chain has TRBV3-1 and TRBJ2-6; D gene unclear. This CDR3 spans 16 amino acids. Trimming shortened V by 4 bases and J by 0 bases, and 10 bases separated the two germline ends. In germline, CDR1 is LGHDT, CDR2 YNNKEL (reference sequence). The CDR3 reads CASSPRRYSGANVLTF. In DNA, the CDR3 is TGTGCCAGCAGCCCGAGGCGGTACTCTGGGGCCAACGTCCTGACTTTC.

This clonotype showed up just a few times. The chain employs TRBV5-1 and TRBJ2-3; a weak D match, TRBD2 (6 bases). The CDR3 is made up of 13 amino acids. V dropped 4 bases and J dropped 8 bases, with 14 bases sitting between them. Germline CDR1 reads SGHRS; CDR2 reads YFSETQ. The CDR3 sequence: CASSVGTGSTQYF. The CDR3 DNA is TGCGCCAGCAGCGTGGGGACTGGCTCTACGCAGTATTTT.

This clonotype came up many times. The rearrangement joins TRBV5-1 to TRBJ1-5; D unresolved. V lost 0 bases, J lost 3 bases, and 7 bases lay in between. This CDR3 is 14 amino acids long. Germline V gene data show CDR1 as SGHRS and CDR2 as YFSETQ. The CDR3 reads CASSLGGVNQPQHF. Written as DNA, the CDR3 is TGCGCCAGCAGCTTGGGTGGGGTCAATCAGCCCCAGCATTTT.

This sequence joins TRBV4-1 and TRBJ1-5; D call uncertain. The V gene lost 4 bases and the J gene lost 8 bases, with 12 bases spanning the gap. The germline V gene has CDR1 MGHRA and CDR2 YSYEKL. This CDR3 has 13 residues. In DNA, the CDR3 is TGCGCCAGCAGCCCGTGGGTTTTGGAGCCCCAGCATTTT. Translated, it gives CASSPWVLEPQHF.

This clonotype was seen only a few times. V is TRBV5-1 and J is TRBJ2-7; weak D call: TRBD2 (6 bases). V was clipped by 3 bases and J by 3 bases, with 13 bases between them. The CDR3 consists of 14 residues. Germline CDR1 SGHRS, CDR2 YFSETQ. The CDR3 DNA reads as TGCGCCAGCAGCTGGCAATTCGGGGGCTACGAGCAGTACTTC. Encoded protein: CASSWQFGGYEQYF. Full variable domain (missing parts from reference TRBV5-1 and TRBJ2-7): KAGVTQTPRYLIKTRGQQVTLSCSPISGHRSVSWYQQTPGQGLQFLFEYFSETQRNKGNFPGRFSGRQFSNSRSEMNVSTLELGDSALYLCASSWQFGGYEQYFGPGTRLTVT.

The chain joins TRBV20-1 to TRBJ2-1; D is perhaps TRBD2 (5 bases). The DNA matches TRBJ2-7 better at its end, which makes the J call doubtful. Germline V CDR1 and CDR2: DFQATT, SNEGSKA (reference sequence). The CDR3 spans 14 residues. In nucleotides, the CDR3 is TGCAGTGCTACGGAGCGGCGCTCCTACAATGAGCAGTACTTC. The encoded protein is CSATERRSYNEQYF.

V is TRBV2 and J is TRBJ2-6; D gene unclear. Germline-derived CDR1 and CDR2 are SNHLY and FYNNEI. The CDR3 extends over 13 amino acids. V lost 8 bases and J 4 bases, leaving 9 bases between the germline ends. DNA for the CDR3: TGTGCCAGCTCCGCTGGGGGGGCCAACGTCCTGACTTTC. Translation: CASSAGGANVLTF.

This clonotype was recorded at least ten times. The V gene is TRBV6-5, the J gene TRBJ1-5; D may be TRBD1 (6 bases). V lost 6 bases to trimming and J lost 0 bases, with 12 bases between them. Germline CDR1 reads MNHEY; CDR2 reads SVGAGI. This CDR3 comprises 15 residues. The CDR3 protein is CASSRTVYSNQPQHF. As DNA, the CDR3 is TGTGCCAGCAGCCGGACAGTTTATAGCAATCAGCCCCAGCATTTT.

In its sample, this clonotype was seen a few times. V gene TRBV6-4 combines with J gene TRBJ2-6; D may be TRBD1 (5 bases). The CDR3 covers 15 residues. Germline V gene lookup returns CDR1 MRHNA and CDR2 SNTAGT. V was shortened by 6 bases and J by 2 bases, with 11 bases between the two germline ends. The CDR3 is CASRTTVPGANVLTF. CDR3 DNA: TGTGCCAGCAGGACGACAGTTCCTGGGGCCAACGTCCTGACTTTC.

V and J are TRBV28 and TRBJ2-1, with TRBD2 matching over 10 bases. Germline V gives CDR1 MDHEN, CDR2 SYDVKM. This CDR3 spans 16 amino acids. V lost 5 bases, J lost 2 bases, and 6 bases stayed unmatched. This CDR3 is CASSILAGVPYNEQFF. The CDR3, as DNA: TGTGCCAGCAGTATCCTAGCGGGAGTACCCTACAATGAGCAGTTCTTC.

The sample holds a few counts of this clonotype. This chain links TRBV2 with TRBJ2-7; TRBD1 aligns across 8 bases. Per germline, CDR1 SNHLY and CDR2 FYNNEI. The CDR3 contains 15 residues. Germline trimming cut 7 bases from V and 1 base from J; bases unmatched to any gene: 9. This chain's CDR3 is CASNNRDRKSYEQYF. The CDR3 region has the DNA TGTGCCAGCAATAACCGGGACAGGAAATCCTACGAGCAGTACTTC. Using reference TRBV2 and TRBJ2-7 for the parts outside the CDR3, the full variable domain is EPEVTQTPSHQVTQMGQEVILRCVPISNHLYFYWYRQILGQKVEFLVSFYNNEISEKSEIFDDQFSVERPDGSNFTLKIRSTKLEDSAMYFCASNNRDRKSYEQYFGPGTRLTVT.

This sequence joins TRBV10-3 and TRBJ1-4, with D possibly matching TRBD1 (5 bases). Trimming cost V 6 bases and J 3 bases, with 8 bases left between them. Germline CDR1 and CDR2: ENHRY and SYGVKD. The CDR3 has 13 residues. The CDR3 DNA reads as TGTGCCATCAGGGGGGTCCCTAATGAAAAACTGTTTTTT. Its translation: CAIRGVPNEKLFF.

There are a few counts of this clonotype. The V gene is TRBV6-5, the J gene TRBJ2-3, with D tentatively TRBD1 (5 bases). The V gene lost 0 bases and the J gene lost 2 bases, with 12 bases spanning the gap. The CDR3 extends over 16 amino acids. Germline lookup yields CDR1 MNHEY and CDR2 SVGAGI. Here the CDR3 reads CASSYSSVRATDTQYF. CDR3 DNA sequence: TGTGCCAGCAGTTACTCAAGCGTCAGGGCCACAGATACGCAGTATTTT.

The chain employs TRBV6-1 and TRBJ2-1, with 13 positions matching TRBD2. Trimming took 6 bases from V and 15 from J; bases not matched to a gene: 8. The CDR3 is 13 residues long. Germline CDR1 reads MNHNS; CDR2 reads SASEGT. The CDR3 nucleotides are TGTGCCAGCAGGTCTCGGACTAGCGGGGGTCTGTTCTTC. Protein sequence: CASRSRTSGGLFF.

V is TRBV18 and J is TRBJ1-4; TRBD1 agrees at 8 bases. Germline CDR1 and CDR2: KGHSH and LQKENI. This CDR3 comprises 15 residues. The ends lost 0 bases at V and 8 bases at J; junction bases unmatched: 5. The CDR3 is CASSPPTGAWEKLFF. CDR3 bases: TGTGCCAGCTCACCACCGACAGGGGCGTGGGAAAAACTGTTTTTT. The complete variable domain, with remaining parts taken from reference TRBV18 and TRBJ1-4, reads NAGVMQNPRHLVRRRGQEARLRCSPMKGHSHVYWYRQLPEEGLKFMVYLQKENIIDESGMPKERFSAEFPKEGPSILRIQQVVRGDSAAYFCASSPPTGAWEKLFFGSGTQLSVL.

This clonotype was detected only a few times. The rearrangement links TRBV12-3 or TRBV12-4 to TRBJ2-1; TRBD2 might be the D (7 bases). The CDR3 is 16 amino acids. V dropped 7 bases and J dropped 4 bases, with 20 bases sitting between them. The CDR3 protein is CASTPGGLWVYNEQFF. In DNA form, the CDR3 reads TGTGCCAGCACCCCGGGGGGCCTGTGGGTTTACAATGAGCAGTTCTTC.

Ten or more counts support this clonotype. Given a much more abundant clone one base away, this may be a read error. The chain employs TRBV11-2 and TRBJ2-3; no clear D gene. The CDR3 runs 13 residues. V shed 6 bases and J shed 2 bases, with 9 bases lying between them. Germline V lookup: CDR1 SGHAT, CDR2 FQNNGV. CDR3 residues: CASSLSNTDTQYF. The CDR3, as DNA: TGTGCCAGCAGTTTATCCAACACAGATACGCAGTATTTT.

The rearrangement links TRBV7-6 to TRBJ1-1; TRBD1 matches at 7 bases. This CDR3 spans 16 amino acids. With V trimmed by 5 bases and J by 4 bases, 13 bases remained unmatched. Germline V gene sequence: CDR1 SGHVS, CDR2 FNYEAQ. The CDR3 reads CASSQGVGVLFTEAFF. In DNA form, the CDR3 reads TGTGCCAGCAGCCAGGGGGTAGGGGTCTTATTCACTGAAGCTTTCTTT. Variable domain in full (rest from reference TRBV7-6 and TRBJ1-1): GAGVSQSPRYKVTKRGQDVALRCDPISGHVSLYWYRQALGQGPEFLTYFNYEAQQDKSGLPNDRFSAERPEGSISTLTIQRTEQRDSAMYRCASSQGVGVLFTEAFFGQGTRLTVV.

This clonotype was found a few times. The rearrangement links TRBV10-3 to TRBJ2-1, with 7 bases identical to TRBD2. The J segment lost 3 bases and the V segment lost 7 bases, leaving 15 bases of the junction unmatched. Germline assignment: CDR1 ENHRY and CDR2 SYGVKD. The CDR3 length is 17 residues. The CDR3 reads CAIKRTPGDYLYNEQFF. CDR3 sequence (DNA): TGTGCCATCAAAAGAACCCCGGGGGACTACCTCTACAATGAGCAGTTCTTC.